The sample holds one count of the clone carrying this TCR beta chain. What it binds is not known. The data belong to a study of T cell responses to AZD1222 COVID-19 vaccine. Study outcomes and limitations: Among vaccine-associated CD4 TCRs, coverage spanned spike, with dominance at 160-218 and 743-854. Vaccination with two AZD1222 doses was followed by a rise in Spike-specific TCR breadth and depth. Clonal diversity was possibly underestimated, and white British individuals and females predominated among donors. Only 5 or 6 AZD1222 recipients tested seropositive at baseline.

Unmatched junction bases numbered 6, after V lost 4 bases and J lost 5 bases. Germline loops: CDR1 LNHDA, CDR2 SQIVND (reference sequence). This CDR3 is built from 15 residues. Some clones are missing from TCRdb's copy, which holds only in-frame ones; the method was immunoSEQ multiplex PCR. Here the sample spans under 150,000 clones, about nine tenths being singletons. This specimen consisted of peripheral blood, obtained on day 0 of MenACWY control vaccination. The genes are TRBV19 and TRBJ1-4; the match to TRBD1 covers 8 bases. This receptor was obtained from an adult in good health. Written as DNA, the CDR3 is TGTGCCAGTAGTACCGTCAGGGGGCGAAATGAAAAACTGTTTTTT. Protein product: CASSTVRGRNEKLFF.